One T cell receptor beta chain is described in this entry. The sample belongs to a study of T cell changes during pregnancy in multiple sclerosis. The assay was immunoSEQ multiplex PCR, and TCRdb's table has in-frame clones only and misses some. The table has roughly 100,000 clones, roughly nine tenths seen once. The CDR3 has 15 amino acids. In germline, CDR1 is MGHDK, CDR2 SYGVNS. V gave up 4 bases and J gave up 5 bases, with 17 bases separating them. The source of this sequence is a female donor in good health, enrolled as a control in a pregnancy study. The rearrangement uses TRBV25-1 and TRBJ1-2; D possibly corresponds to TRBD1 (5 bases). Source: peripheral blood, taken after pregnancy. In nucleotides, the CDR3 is TGTGCCAGCAGTGGACCCGGGGGTCCCCTATATGGCTACACCTTC. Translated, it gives CASSGPGGPLYGYTF.